These 23 T cell receptor beta chains came from one sample sequenced in a study of metastatic and nonmetastatic thyroid tumors (dated by TCRdb to 2020 to 2021). None of the patients had been given any treatment before thyroid surgery. Receptor amplification or capture employed PCR. Sequencing relied on an Illumina HiSeq 4000. TCRdb reprocessing: public reads trimmed at Q25 with fastp, clones called with MiXCR, in-frame beta chains kept. Present in this sample are roughly 41,000 clones, approximately 16% of which were seen just once. 3.5% to 4% of the sample lies in the top ten. The specimen sequenced was blood. The receptors derive from a female donor with papillary thyroid cancer or a benign thyroid nodule (not recorded which). Some clones in this sample may be carry-over from other donors' samples.

This clone was counted many times. The chain joins TRBV6-2 or TRBV6-3 to TRBJ2-5, with 8 bases aligning to TRBD2. The CDR3 has 15 residues. The V gene's germline CDR1 is MNHEY and CDR2 SVGEGT. V trimming: 1 base; J trimming: 0 bases; junction bases outside the gene matches: 1. The DNA of the CDR3 is TGTGCCAGCAGTTACTGGCGGGGGGACCAAGAGACCCAGTACTTC. It codes for CASSYWRGDQETQYF.

The sample holds many counts of this clone. J is TRBJ1-2 and V is TRBV30; the match to TRBD1 covers 7 bases. Germline V lookup: CDR1 GTSNPN, CDR2 SVGIG (reference sequence). CDR3 length equals 15 residues. The junction had 15 bases not matched to a gene; V was cut back by 2 bases and J by 9 bases. The CDR3 sequence is CAWSLKGAGLGSYTF. CDR3 DNA sequence: TGTGCCTGGAGTTTGAAGGGGGCCGGACTAGGGAGCTACACCTTC.

The sample holds many counts of this clone. The V call is TRBV11-3, the J call TRBJ2-1; 9 bases fit TRBD1. V shed 6 bases and J 0 bases; nucleotides not matched to a gene: 6. CDR1 is SGHNT, CDR2 YENEEA, per germline. This CDR3 spans 16 amino acids. CDR3 residues: CASSKGQGFSYNEQFF. CDR3 DNA: TGTGCCAGCAGTAAGGGACAGGGTTTCTCCTACAATGAGCAGTTCTTC.

The rearrangement links TRBV28 to TRBJ2-7; D remains ambiguous. Trimming took off 7 bases at V and 2 bases at J, with 12 bases between the two ends. Germline CDR1 is MDHEN and CDR2 is SYDVKM. The CDR3 is 13 residues long. The DNA for the CDR3 is TGTGCCAGCATCTGGGCAGAAACCTACGAGCAGTACTTC. Amino acid sequence: CASIWAETYEQYF. The variable domain in full, completed from reference TRBV28 and TRBJ2-7, reads DVKVTQSSRYLVKRTGEKVFLECVQDMDHENMFWYRQDPGLGLRLIYFSYDVKMKEKGDIPEGYSVSREKKERFSLILESASTNQTSMYLCASIWAETYEQYFGPGTRLTVT.

J is TRBJ2-5 and V is TRBV12-3 or TRBV12-4; 8 bases fit TRBD2. The CDR3 covers 15 residues. Trimming cost V 5 bases and J 4 bases; bases outside gene matches: 9. Here the CDR3 reads CASSGGAGGGETQYF. CDR3 coding DNA: TGTGCCAGCAGTGGGGGGGCGGGGGGTGGAGAGACCCAGTACTTC.

Ten or more counts support this clone. The rearrangement uses TRBV30 and TRBJ1-1, with unresolved D. This CDR3 region has 17 residues. V gave up 5 bases and J gave up 0 bases, with 22 bases separating them. Germline CDR1 GTSNPN, CDR2 SVGIG (reference sequence). CDR3 DNA sequence: TGTGCCTGGGACATCGGAGGTTCTACTGAAATGAACACTGAAGCTTTCTTT. Residues: CAWDIGGSTEMNTEAFF.

This clone was seen many times. The rearrangement links TRBV5-1 to TRBJ2-1; TRBD2 matches 7 bases. The CDR3 contains 14 residues. Germline V lookup: CDR1 SGHRS, CDR2 YFSETQ. V lost 4 bases to trimming and J lost 7 bases; unmatched junction nucleotides: 8. The DNA for the CDR3 is TGCGCCAGCAGCGCGGGGGATAGCCGGAATGAGCAGTTCTTC. Translating it yields CASSAGDSRNEQFF.

This clone was found many times. The chain links TRBV7-9 to TRBJ2-1; TRBD1 aligns across 10 bases. The CDR3 runs 14 residues. The germline V gene has CDR1 SEHNR and CDR2 FQNEAQ (reference sequence). Trimming cost V 7 bases and J 7 bases; bases outside gene matches: 7. The CDR3 nucleotides are TGTGCCAGCACCGACAGGGGGCCGGGGAATGAGCAGTTCTTC. Encoded protein: CASTDRGPGNEQFF.

This clone has at least ten counts. The chain carries TRBV19 and TRBJ2-5; 11 nucleotides agree with TRBD2. V shed 4 bases and J 5 bases; nucleotides not matched to a gene: 6. This CDR3 has 15 residues. Germline V gives CDR1 LNHDA, CDR2 SQIVND (reference sequence). The CDR3 DNA reads TGTGCCAGTAGTACTAGGGGGACTAGCGGTGAGACCCAGTACTTC. It translates to CASSTRGTSGETQYF.

This clone was found many times. The chain joins TRBV3-1 to TRBJ2-7, with TRBD1 identical over 9 bases. The CDR3 consists of 15 residues. Germline CDR1 is LGHDT and CDR2 is YNNKEL (reference sequence). Trimming at V came to 4 bases and at J to 2 bases, leaving 6 bases not matched to a gene. The CDR3 sequence: CASSPGQGTTYEQYF. The CDR3, as DNA: TGTGCCAGCAGCCCTGGACAGGGGACTACCTACGAGCAGTACTTC.

Many counts were recorded for this clone. The chain is built from TRBV2 and TRBJ2-5, with 8 bases matching TRBD2. Germline CDR1 is SNHLY and CDR2 is FYNNEI. There are 15 residues in the CDR3. J was trimmed by 1 base and V by 3 bases; bases with no gene match: 4. The CDR3 region has the DNA TGTGCCAGCAGTGACCTAGCGGGCCGCCAAGAGACCCAGTACTTC. Translating gives CASSDLAGRQETQYF.

Ten or more counts support this clone. V is TRBV5-1 and J is TRBJ1-4; no reliable D call. Germline-derived CDR1 and CDR2 are SGHRS and YFSETQ. Trimming removed 4 bases at V and 0 bases at J, with 13 bases between. The CDR3 extends over 16 amino acids. The CDR3 bases are TGCGCCAGCAGCCCCAGGCTCTCCGCAACTAATGAAAAACTGTTTTTT. This codes for CASSPRLSATNEKLFF.

This clone appeared many times. The rearrangement uses TRBV7-2 and TRBJ1-5; maybe TRBD1 (6 bases). This CDR3 has 17 residues. The germline CDR1 and CDR2 sequences are SGHTA and FQGNSA. V shed 3 bases and J shed 3 bases, with 18 bases lying between them. The CDR3, as DNA: TGTGCCAGCAGCTTCGCCGGGGGCACCCGCCCCAATCAGCCCCAGCATTTT. This gives the protein CASSFAGGTRPNQPQHF.

There are many counts of this clone. The CDR3 region is CASSRRRSRGNTGELFF. CDR3 DNA sequence: TGTGCCAGCAGCCGTAGGCGTTCCCGGGGAAACACCGGGGAGCTGTTTTTT. The chain has TRBV6-1 and TRBJ2-2; D is possibly TRBD2 (5 bases). This CDR3 comprises 17 residues. V lost 6 bases, J lost 2 bases, and 19 bases lay in between. The V gene's germline CDR1 is MNHNS and CDR2 SASEGT.

This clone was observed at least ten times. An end of the junction does not agree with germline; a read error may underlie this. This chain connects TRBV3-1 to TRBJ2-7; D gene ambiguous. Germline CDR1 is LGHDT and CDR2 is YNNKEL (reference sequence). The CDR3 covers 16 residues. In DNA, the CDR3 is TGTGCCAGCAGCCAAGATCGGGTTGGCAAGCACTACGAGCAGTGCTTC. It is translated as CASSQDRVGKHYEQCF.

In regard to this clone: Germline is not matched at one junction end, which may reflect a read error. The chain joins TRBV7-3 to TRBJ2-5; D ambiguous. The CDR3 extends over 13 amino acids. Germline values: CDR1 SGHTA, CDR2 FQGTGA. In nucleotides, the CDR3 is TGTGCCAGCAGCTTATCCCCAAAAGAGACACAGTACTTC. Its protein is CASSLSPKETQYF. The full variable domain, with the rest looked up from reference TRBV7-3 and TRBJ2-5, is GAGVSQTPSNKVTEKGKYVELRCDPISGHTALYWYRQSLGQGPEFLIYFQGTGAADDSGLPNDRFFAVRPEGSVSTLKIQRTERGDSAVYLCASSLSPKETQYFGPGTRLLVL.

There are many counts of this clone. The J gene is TRBJ2-2, the V gene TRBV5-1; D could derive from TRBD1 or TRBD2 (5 bases each). Germline CDR1 reads SGHRS; CDR2 reads YFSETQ. The V end lost 4 bases, the J end lost 3 bases, and 7 bases lay between the germline ends. The CDR3 consists of 13 residues. The CDR3 nucleotides are TGCGCCAGCAGCCCGGGACACACCGGGGAGCTGTTTTTT. Translating gives CASSPGHTGELFF.

This clone has a count of ten or more. J is TRBJ1-5 and V is TRBV2; D is unclear. Looked up from germline, CDR1 is SNHLY and CDR2 is FYNNEI. V was trimmed by 3 bases and J by 3 bases, leaving 9 bases between them. The CDR3 loop spans 14 amino acids. The CDR3 loop reads CASSDFRDNQPQHF. The DNA of the CDR3 is TGTGCCAGCAGTGATTTCCGGGACAATCAGCCCCAGCATTTT.

This sequence joins TRBV7-2 and TRBJ1-4; D ambiguous. CDR1 and CDR2 (germline): SGHTA, FQGNSA. This CDR3 region has 17 residues. Trimming took 3 bases from V and 0 from J, leaving 14 bases between them. CDR3 loop: CASSLVGLGATNEKLFF. CDR3 in DNA: TGTGCCAGCAGCTTGGTAGGGTTGGGAGCAACTAATGAAAAACTGTTTTTT.

This clone ranks as medium-sized. This chain connects TRBV27 to TRBJ2-7; D tentatively fits TRBD1 or TRBD2 (5 bases each). Trimming pared 7 bases from V and 3 bases from J, leaving 13 bases between. This CDR3 spans 13 amino acids. Germline CDR1 reads MNHEY; CDR2 reads SMNVEV (reference sequence). Written as DNA, the CDR3 is TGTGCCAGCACCGGGACCGCCGACTACGAGCAGTACTTC. Protein: CASTGTADYEQYF.

This clone was observed at least ten times. This chain connects TRBV7-9 to TRBJ2-1, with D unresolved. V lost 0 bases and J 7 bases, leaving 7 bases between the germline ends. CDR1 is SEHNR, CDR2 FQNEAQ, per germline (reference sequence). This CDR3 is 13 amino acids long. The CDR3 here is CASSLAQVNEQFF. The CDR3 region has the DNA TGTGCCAGCAGCTTAGCCCAAGTAAATGAGCAGTTCTTC.

V gene TRBV5-6 combines with J gene TRBJ2-7; 8 positions agree with TRBD1. Germline V gene lookup returns CDR1 SGHDT and CDR2 YYEEEE. The CDR3 is made up of 13 amino acids. Trimming cost V 4 bases and J 9 bases; bases outside gene matches: 9. This chain's CDR3 is CASSPGTGRVQYF. In nucleotides, the CDR3 is TGTGCCAGCAGCCCCGGGACAGGTCGGGTGCAGTACTTC.

This clone was seen repeatedly, ten times or more. This sequence joins TRBV15 and TRBJ1-5; the match to TRBD1 covers 9 bases. The CDR3 extends over 17 amino acids. V dropped 0 bases and J dropped 9; count of bases not matched to a gene: 12. Germline CDR1 and CDR2: LNHNV and YYDKDF (reference sequence). CDR3 DNA: TGTGCCACCAGCAGAGATCTGGGACAGGGCCGGGCCCCGCCCCAGCATTTT. It is translated as CATSRDLGQGRAPPQHF. The full variable domain, with the rest looked up from reference TRBV15 and TRBJ1-5, is DAMVIQNPRYQVTQFGKPVTLSCSQTLNHNVMYWYQQKSSQAPKLLFHYYDKDFNNEADTPDNFQSRRPNTSFCFLDIRSPGLGDTAMYLCATSRDLGQGRAPPQHFGDGTRLSIL.